This T cell receptor (beta chain) was retrieved from a study of cytomegalovirus exposure and HLA in healthy donors (TCRdb year 2017). Study-level background: In an earlier analysis of roughly 500 of the donors, approximately 300 Gb of sequence data and 95 million to 130 million unique TCR beta sequences from 150 million to 200 million T cells were reported. An early release that covered roughly 600 HLA-typed donors contained 250 to 350 gigabases of sequencing data and tens of millions of unique TCR sequences. The genetic ancestry cluster associated with self-reported Caucasian donors included about four fifths of the approximately 400 genotyped donors. The study aimed to test whether signatures of past pathogen exposure could be identified by cataloging public T cell receptors. The study profiled the T cell repertoires of more than 500 subjects by immunosequencing and related them to cytomegalovirus serostatus. Along with the approximately 670-subject first cohort, a separate validation cohort of over 90 different subjects was used. To predict cytomegalovirus infection status, the study brought together high-throughput TCR immunosequencing, statistical association of individual TCRs with disease status, and machine learning. A later analysis re-analyzed previously published TCR beta repertoires from approximately 700 donors and added high-resolution HLA genotyping to study TCR occurrence patterns. Rather than using new phenotypic data, the later analysis identified candidate immune exposures from TCR beta sequences and from how often those sequences occurred across donors. In an earlier analysis of a few hundred of the donors, high-throughput TCR beta sequencing was used to judge whether each TCR beta V gene segment behaved as functional or pseudogenic. Donor age, sex, ethnicity and CMV serostatus were compiled together with the repertoire data. In a later genetic analysis, genome-wide SNP genotypes for about 65% of the roughly 670 donors were used, and that subset was treated as a discovery cohort. Every discovery cohort repertoire had been produced on one sequencing platform. Class I and class II HLA loci were covered by the typing at four-digit resolution. Typing coverage differed by locus: A, B, C, DRB1 and DQB1 were typed in roughly 620-630 donors, DQA1 in 522, DPA1 in approximately 610, and DPB1 in approximately 450. Roughly 5 DR-DQ haplotypes were handled as single units for association and clustering, since linkage in the cohort was strong. Across approximately 400 genotyped donors of the cohort, an average of about 200,000 unique TCR beta nucleotide sequences per donor were sequenced, and around 20% of those sequences were non-productive. Overall study results and their limits: In both the original and validation cohorts, the classifier was reported to diagnose cytomegalovirus status with high specificity and sensitivity. In a later analysis, HLA-associated TCR beta chains were found to be more clonally expanded and to have lower generation probabilities than equally common non-associated chains. A further reported finding was that TCR beta sequences accurately predicted the HLA-A and HLA-B alleles for most subjects in the first cohort. At a false discovery rate of 0.05, a later analysis linked 16,000 or so TCR beta sequences to specific HLA alleles. Linkage disequilibrium might explain the correlated functional status among segregating V segments, but an unknown experimental factor could not be ruled out. In vitro tests confirmed that three of the cytomegalovirus-associated TCR beta chains recognize cytomegalovirus antigens. Because counts were too low, seventeen rarely observed V segments, including chromosome 9 orphons, were excluded from the earlier analysis of 587 of the donors. The authors suggested that the approach could potentially be extended to other disease states and immunological phenotypes. Because HLA typing was unavailable for some donors at each locus, only the typed subset was used in association tests. When HLA alleles, especially DR and DQ, strongly co-occurred, TCR associations were difficult to assign to individual alleles. In a later analysis, TCR association rates were found to vary across HLA loci, with the most associated TCRs seen for DRB1 alleles and the fewest for HLA-C alleles. Roughly uniform sequencing depth across donors was assumed in presence/absence analyses, although this assumption may not hold. Immune exposure information for the cohort was limited to CMV serostatus. In a later genetic analysis, fewer N-insertions in productive TCRs were reported among donors in an Asian-associated ancestry cluster than the roughly 700-donor mean. In a later analysis, most CMV-associated TCR beta chains were found to appear HLA-restricted, with HLA associations seemingly driven largely by CMV exposure. A later genetic analysis associated a missense DCLRE1C variant with V-gene and J-gene trimming of TCR beta chains, and an independent cohort replicated the association. In an earlier analysis of fewer than 750 of the donors, most TCR beta V segments were observed in productive rearrangements about 87% or about 30% of the time, broadly matching IMGT annotations. In this cohort, only TCR beta chains were sequenced, and detectable features were limited by the absence of alpha or paired-chain data. A cluster of highly shared sequence variants was judged likely to represent a technical artifact of the sequencing pipeline. Some IMGT-functional V segments, including TRBV6-2 and TRBV6-3, could not be told apart with the 87-base-pair reads, so those segments were excluded. While some public TCRs were present in many individuals, most TCR sequences turned up only very rarely across donors. A later analysis reported that several top co-occurrence clusters appeared linked to parvovirus B19, influenza, CMV and Epstein-Barr virus. The study listed 150 to 200 TCR beta chains as associated with cytomegalovirus.

As concerns this clone: Its specific antigen is unknown. Per-nucleotide qualities are absent, and no much larger clonotype sits a single base away.

The germline V gene (reference sequence) provides CDR1 LNHDA and CDR2 SQIVND. The CDR3 contains 15 residues, cysteine and phenylalanine counted. Only CDR3 DNA remains: 45 bases, in frame from the first base. V is trimmed back by 5 bases and J by 2 bases, and the junction contains 6 bases that no gene match accounts for. The cohort consisted of 600 to 700 healthy bone marrow donors. At the time of sampling, every cohort member was nominally healthy, though immune exposures that went unrecorded were likely present. The donor tested CMV seropositive, placing the donor among the approximately 290 seropositive members of the cohort. A peripheral blood sample was provided by each donor, and peripheral blood mononuclear cells were used for TCR beta sequencing. Genomic DNA was extracted from the blood cell samples with the Qiagen DNeasy Blood Extraction Kit. Libraries were constructed by the immunoSEQ multiplex PCR assay. The multiplex PCR relied on a mix of 60 forward primers for TCR Vbeta segments and 13 reverse primers for TCR Jbeta segments. The CDR3 region of rearranged TCR beta genes was amplified from genomic DNA with a multiplex PCR assay. The amplified TCR beta libraries were sequenced on the Illumina HiSeq System as 87-base-pair reads. The paper's data handling went like this. Across the 600 to 700 repertoires, a later analysis counted tens of millions of unique TCR beta chains, roughly 11 million of which were shared by at least two donors. To remove PCR and sequencing errors, raw reads were error-corrected and collapsed into unique sequences using a nearest-neighbor algorithm that merged closely related sequences. CDR3 sequences were aligned to IMGT reference sequences to assign V, D and J gene segments. For a sequence to be retained, a match of at least six nucleotides to both a V gene segment and a J gene segment was required. Rearrangements were classified as productive when the CDR3 lacked stop codons and remained in frame with V and J, and all other rearrangements were classified as non-productive. CDR3 was defined by IMGT convention, running from the second conserved V-encoded cysteine to the conserved J-encoded phenylalanine. Sequences without an unambiguous match to a single V gene segment were excluded from the earlier analysis of about 640 of the donors. In an earlier analysis of a few hundred of the donors, V segments were called functional above 56.7% productive rearrangements and were called segregating when the between-donor standard deviation exceeded 5%. To diagnose cytomegalovirus status from the catalog of TCR beta chain sequences, a statistical classification framework was built. In a later analysis, TCR nucleotide sequences were compared against IMGT/GENE-DB human TR gene sequences so that V and J genes could be assigned. In a later analysis, CDR3 sequences and most-parsimonious VDJ recombination scenarios were assigned using the TCRdist pipeline. A later analysis defined each TCR beta chain by its CDR3 amino acid sequence plus V-gene family, and excluded reads lacking a unique V-gene family. As a way to deal with suspected cross-contamination and a sequencing artifact, a later analysis dropped 592 nucleotide sequences that were highly shared and had low generation probability. In a later analysis, a clonal expansion index was calculated for each public chain from normalized within-repertoire ranks of inferred template counts. Generation probabilities in a later analysis came from a VDJ recombination model fitted to out-of-frame rearrangements, and those results were checked against IGoR. In a later analysis, TCR-TCR, TCR-HLA and TCR-CMV co-occurrence was scored with hypergeometric tests, and a repertoire-size bias correction was applied to TCR pairs. False discovery rates were estimated in a later analysis by permuting HLA or CMV assignments 20 times. In a later analysis, co-occurring TCRs were grouped with DBSCAN, and TCRdist sequence similarity was added when clustering was performed within HLA-allele-positive subsets. Co-occurrence clustering excluded repertoires with fewer than 30,000 or more than 120,000 public chains, plus five with anomalous nucleotide sharing. TCRdb re-hosts the immuneACCESS table, in-frame sequences only. Its copies lack some clones; in the studies checked, an unresolved V gene accounts for under half of them, and the cause for the rest is not known. That table furnishes V, J and clone size, whereas the DNA furnished D and trimming. The sample table records approximately 79,000 clones; less than 80% of these occur just once. The ten largest clonotypes hold roughly 9% of the sample.

The receptor comes from a man in his forties in good health and CMV-seropositive. The chain was built from TRBV19 and TRBJ1-3; 7 middle bases align to TRBD1. The sample consisted of PBMCs. CDR3 sequence: CASSGTVTAGNTIYF. The nucleotides read TGTGCCAGTAGTGGGACAGTCACGGCTGGAAACACCATATATTTT.